The rows below give T cell receptor beta chains drawn from one sample of a study of human T cells and chemical hapten exposure. TCRdb used MiXCR to reprocess the RACE reads, holding one entry per CDR3 protein. The sample holds about 160,000 distinct CDR3 sequences; around a quarter are singletons and the top ten take under 2.5%. The material sequenced was whole blood, taken in connection with sensitization to the hapten diphenylcyclopropenone (DPC). These receptors all come from a woman aged 18-35 years with alopecia areata. Some clones in this sample may be carry-over from other donors' samples. Each CDR3 is given with its conserved first and last residue. The D gene is left open where the match is weak. Size is omitted from some rows. Given values are once, few, many or a class for expanded clones.

.	TRBV5-1	TRBJ1-2	TRBD1	TGCGCCAGCAGCTCCGGGACAGGGGGGATGTATGGCTACACCTTC	CASSSGTGGMYGYTF
.	TRBV4-2	TRBJ1-2	.	TGTGCCAGCAGCCAAGATTACGGGCGCGGGTATGGCTACACCTTC	CASSQDYGRGYGYTF
.	TRBV15	TRBJ1-2	.	TGTGCCACCAGCAGAGACTATGGGGGTGGCTACACCTTC	CATSRDYGGGYTF
many	TRBV7-2	TRBJ2-7	.	TGTGCCAGCAGCCGTTACTCCCTCCTAACCTACGAGCAGTACTTC	CASSRYSLLTYEQYF
many	TRBV3-1	TRBJ2-5	.	TGTGCCAGCGGACTTAGGTCTTCACAAGAGACCCAGTACTTC	CASGLRSSQETQYF
.	TRBV20-1	TRBJ1-5	.	TGCAGTGCTAGAGTTTGGGATCAGCCCCAGCATTTT	CSARVWDQPQHF
.	TRBV28	TRBJ2-5	TRBD2	TGTGCCAGCAGTTTAATAGCGGGGGGGCGAGAGACCCAGTACTTC	CASSLIAGGRETQYF
many	TRBV9	TRBJ1-5	.	TGTGCCAGCAGCGTAGGTTCGAATCAGCCCCAGCATTTT	CASSVGSNQPQHF
many	TRBV5-1	TRBJ2-5	.	TGCGCCAGCAGTCGAGGACAGCAAGAGACCCAGTACTTC	CASSRGQQETQYF
few	TRBV6-2/TRBV6-3	TRBJ2-2	.	TGTGCCAGCAGTTACCTGACCGGGGAGCTGTTTTTT	CASSYLTGELFF
.	TRBV20-1	TRBJ2-6	.	TGCAGTGCGAGCGCCAGGGGCCACTCTGGGGCCAACGTCCTGACTTTC	CSASARGHSGANVLTF
few	TRBV4-1	TRBJ2-5	TRBD2	TGCGCCAGCGCTGGCCGGGAGGGGCAACTCCAAGAGACCCAGTACTTC	CASAGREGQLQETQYF
.	TRBV20-1	TRBJ2-7	.	TGCAGTGCTAGAGTAGGGGTTCGGGACGAGCAGTACTTC	CSARVGVRDEQYF
.	TRBV4-3	TRBJ1-1	.	TGCGCCAGCAGCCAAGGGAGCACTGAAGCTTTCTTT	CASSQGSTEAFF
few	TRBV6-2/TRBV6-3	TRBJ2-3	.	TGTGCCAGCAGTTACGCTTCGGACAGTCCCACAGATACGCAGTATTTT	CASSYASDSPTDTQYF
.	TRBV9	TRBJ2-3	.	TGTGCCAGCAGCGTAGCCGGTGGGCACACAGATACGCAGTATTTT	CASSVAGGHTDTQYF
few	TRBV4-1	TRBJ2-7	TRBD1	TGCGCCAGCAGCCATGCGACCGGGACAGGGGGAACGGGGGAGCAGTACTTC	CASSHATGTGGTGEQYF
.	TRBV7-8	TRBJ1-1	.	TGTGCCAGCAGCTTAGGGGCAGGAATCCGGTTT	CASSLGAGIRF
.	TRBV19	TRBJ2-1	.	TGTGCCAGTAGTGGGTTTGATCTAGCCCTCTTCAATGAGCAGTTCTTC	CASSGFDLALFNEQFF
.	TRBV24-1	TRBJ2-1	TRBD2	TGTGCCACCAGTGACACGGGGGGGCAGGGCTACAATGAGCAGTTCTTC	CATSDTGGQGYNEQFF
.	TRBV18	TRBJ2-3	TRBD2	TGTGCCAGCATGACCCGACTACTAGCGCGAGAGGATACGCAGTATTTT	CASMTRLLAREDTQYF
.	TRBV20-1	TRBJ1-1	.	TGCAGTGCTTCAGTGGGGGTTAATGAAGCTTTCTTT	CSASVGVNEAFF
.	TRBV6-5	TRBJ2-1	TRBD2	TGTGCCAGCAGTTATCGGGGGGGCGTAGGTAATGAGCAGTTCTTC	CASSYRGGVGNEQFF
.	TRBV20-1	TRBJ2-7	.	TGCAGTGCTAGAGAACACCCGAGCTCCTACGAGCAGTACTTC	CSAREHPSSYEQYF
.	TRBV7-8	TRBJ1-2	.	TGTGCCAGCAGCCCTACCGGGGGCCTTCCCCACTACACCTTC	CASSPTGGLPHYTF
few	TRBV5-6	TRBJ1-2	.	TGTGCCAGCAGCTTGGGCAGTGCTAACTATGGCTACACCTTC	CASSLGSANYGYTF
many	TRBV19	TRBJ2-1	.	TGTGCCAGTAATTATGGAGGGCGCTACAATGAGCAGTTCTTC	CASNYGGRYNEQFF
.	TRBV7-2	TRBJ2-1	.	TGTGCCAGCAGCTTAGGGGAGCCCGGGTACAATGAGCAGTTCTTC	CASSLGEPGYNEQFF
.	TRBV24-1	TRBJ2-5	.	TGTGCCACCAGTGATCAGTCGGAGAGCCAAGAGACCCAGTACTTC	CATSDQSESQETQYF
.	TRBV9	TRBJ1-1	.	TGTGCCAGCAGCCCCTTTACGGAACAAGCTTTCTTT	CASSPFTEQAFF
many	TRBV7-9	TRBJ2-5	TRBD1	TGTGCCAGCAGCCCCGGGACAGATGAAGAGACCCAGTACTTC	CASSPGTDEETQYF
few	TRBV29-1	TRBJ1-5	.	TGCAGCGCTGTGCCCAGATTAGGGCAGCCCCAGCATTTT	CSAVPRLGQPQHF
.	TRBV20-1	TRBJ1-5	.	TGCAGTGCTAGAAGGATAAATCAGCCCCAGCATTTT	CSARRINQPQHF
few	TRBV14	TRBJ2-4	.	TGTGCCAGCAGCCAAGCCTTAGCCAAAAACATTCAGTACTTC	CASSQALAKNIQYF
.	TRBV7-2	TRBJ1-2	.	TGTGCCAGCAGCTTAGCGCACGGCATACCTAACTATGGCTACACCTTC	CASSLAHGIPNYGYTF
.	TRBV25-1	TRBJ2-5	.	TGTGCCAGCACGGCTAGCGCCAAAGAGACCCAGTACTTC	CASTASAKETQYF